This T cell receptor beta chain was obtained from a study of PD-1 blockade in classical Hodgkin lymphoma. For the study at large: Administration of nivolumab to patients was at 3 mg/kg intravenously every 2 weeks.

Study-level results: Complete responders had baseline diversity similar to newly diagnosed patients. Newly diagnosed patients were said to have less baseline TCR diversity than healthy donors did.

Sequenced by immunoSEQ multiplex PCR; TCRdb stores in-frame clones only, minus some. The sample contains about 100,000 clones, 75% to 90% of which appear only once. As concerns this clone: Its antigen is not identified.

V gave up 6 bases and J gave up 4 bases, with 9 bases separating them. CDR1 is KGHSH, CDR2 LQKENI, per germline. The CDR3 has 13 amino acids. All patients relapsed after autologous stem cell transplantation, and brentuximab vedotin exposure varied. Classification of best responses gave complete response, partial response or progressive disease. The chain joins TRBV18 to TRBJ2-2; no clear D gene. The source is a human donor with classical Hodgkin lymphoma. The sequencing here drew on peripheral blood mononuclear cells (PBMCs), taken at baseline. The CDR3 loop reads CASSPRATGELFF. The CDR3 DNA is TGTGCCAGCTCTCCCCGGGCCACCGGGGAGCTGTTTTTT.